This T cell receptor beta chain was obtained from a study of shared clonotypes between healthy human individuals (dated by TCRdb to between 2020 and 2021). Describing the broader study: The cohort included three men and a couple of women between 18 and 49 years of age. Between about 0.8 and 9 billion PBMCs per donor were obtained by leukapheresis. Blood TCR repertoires of 5 or 6 healthy adults were deeply sequenced to estimate repertoire size and the extent of clonotype sharing between individuals. For each donor, three plates each were used for CD4 naive and CD4 memory, two plates were used for CD8 naive, and one plate was used for CD8 memory. To increase sequencing depth and limit assay-specific biases, different laboratories used diverse techniques to prepare libraries and sequence TCR repertoires.

The donors were healthy, HIV-negative adults with no recently reported acute infections or vaccinations. Every donor was a Caucasian adult residing in Nashville, Tennessee, USA. CD4+ T cells were enriched through magnetic negative selection, after which naive cells were positively selected on CD45RA and the remaining negative fraction served as the memory subset. After blood collection by leukapheresis, PBMCs were isolated using Ficoll-Histopaque density gradient centrifugation and then cryopreserved in the vapor phase of liquid nitrogen. Analytical flow cytometry was used to check the purity and quantity of each magnetically sorted T cell population. Genomic DNA was isolated from each sorted fraction and quantified by UV absorbance on a Nanodrop 2000c. To note about this clone: Its antigen is unknown. No qualities accompany the bases; no much larger clone lies one base away.

What the authors observed across the whole study: Compared with non-shared clonotypes, the clonotypes found in all four sorted-subset donors had higher generation probabilities. The genetic and exposure-history diversity represented was limited by the small number of donors. Incomplete sequencing was indicated by rarefaction of sorted-subset datasets, despite the large sequencing depth. Pairwise subsampling indicated that sequencing depth was expected to affect the degree of clonotype sharing among donors. When several donors were compared, the shared fraction of clonotypes was around 5.1% for naive CD4, 3% to 4% for naive CD8, roughly 2.3% for memory CD4, and around 0.4% for memory CD8. Naive subsets generally had larger estimated clonotype richness than memory subsets. Sampling was restricted to blood, and TCR repertoires in tissues likely differ from the TCR repertoires found in blood.

Using the deep immunoSEQ assay, multiplex PCR amplified TCR CDR3 regions from genomic DNA. Extracted genomic DNA from each cell subset was distributed evenly across all wells of several immunoSEQ 96-well plates, and each plate was treated as a replicate. For sorted subsets, 150 to 200 ng genomic DNA, equal to about 30,000 T cell genomes, was loaded into each replicate PCR. The purified libraries were quantified using a Qubit 3.0 fluorometer, sized with a Bioanalyzer 2100, and then quantified again using the KAPA Library Quantification kit. Every immunoSEQ 96-well plate was sequenced on a separate single-read 150-cycle Illumina NextSeq 550 flow cell. The study's own analysis went as follows. Because the immunoSEQ output included only junctional sequences and no quality scores, the filtering could not be the same as the filtering used for full-length reads. Sequences were annotated with PyIR, a Python wrapper for IgBLAST v1.9, using IMGT germline references to assign V/J genes and CDR3. Reads with weak V/J assignments (E-value above 1e-6), missing CDR3, stop codons, out-of-frame junctions, or ambiguous translated residues were removed. A V3J clonotype was defined by an identical inferred V gene, J gene, and CDR3 amino acid sequence. Percentage overlap between repertoires was computed as shared unique clonotypes divided by the size of the smaller repertoire. Three approaches were used to assess repertoire richness: RTK rarefaction, the Chao1 estimator, and Recon v2.1 estimates of unobserved clonotypes. OLGA was used to compute generation probabilities for all TCRbeta clonotypes that the gDNA method yielded from a handful of donors. TCRdb carries this immuneACCESS record with in-frame sequences only. Its versions omit some clonotypes, under half of them owing to an unresolved V gene in the studies checked, with the rest unexplained. The V and J calls and clone size are taken from that table; D and trimming were inferred from the DNA. This sample has approximately 2.3 million clones in its table, and approximately 95% of those were observed once. The ten most abundant clones make up about 0.39% of the sample.

The sequencing input was naive CD4+ T cells from PBMCs. The intended sense of this specimen's cell subset or site label: CD45RA+ positively selected. This receptor was obtained from a young man in good health. Some clones in this sample may be carry-over from other donors' samples.

The DNA sequence reads TGTGCCAGCAGTGGCGACCGGGACTACAATGAGCAGTTCTTC. It translates to CASSGDRDYNEQFF. The sequence joins TRBV25-1 to TRBJ2-1; matching of 5 bases hints at TRBD2 as the D gene. V loses 4 bases, J loses 3 bases, and the germline ends lie 10 bases apart. The CDR3 starts with the cysteine, ends with the phenylalanine, and has 14 residues. The sequence is cut down to CDR3 DNA, 42 bases in frame from base 1. CDR1 and CDR2, per the germline V gene, are MGHDK and SYGVNS.